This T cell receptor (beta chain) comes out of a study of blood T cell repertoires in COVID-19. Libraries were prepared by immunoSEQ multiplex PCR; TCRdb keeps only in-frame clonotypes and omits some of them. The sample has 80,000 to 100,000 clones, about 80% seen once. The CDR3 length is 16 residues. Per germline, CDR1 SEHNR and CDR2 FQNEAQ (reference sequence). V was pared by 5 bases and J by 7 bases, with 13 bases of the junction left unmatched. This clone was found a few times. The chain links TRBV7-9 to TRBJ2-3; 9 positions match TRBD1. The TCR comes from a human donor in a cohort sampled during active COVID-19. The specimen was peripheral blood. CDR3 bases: TGTGCCAGCAGCCCAAAGTCGCGGGACAGGGAGAATACGCAGTATTTT. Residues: CASSPKSRDRENTQYF. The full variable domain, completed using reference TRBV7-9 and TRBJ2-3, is DTGVSQNPRHKITKRGQNVTFRCDPISEHNRLYWYRQTLGQGPEFLTYFQNEAQLEKSRLLSDRFSAERPKGSFSTLEIQRTEQGDSAMYLCASSPKSRDRENTQYFGPGTRLTVL.